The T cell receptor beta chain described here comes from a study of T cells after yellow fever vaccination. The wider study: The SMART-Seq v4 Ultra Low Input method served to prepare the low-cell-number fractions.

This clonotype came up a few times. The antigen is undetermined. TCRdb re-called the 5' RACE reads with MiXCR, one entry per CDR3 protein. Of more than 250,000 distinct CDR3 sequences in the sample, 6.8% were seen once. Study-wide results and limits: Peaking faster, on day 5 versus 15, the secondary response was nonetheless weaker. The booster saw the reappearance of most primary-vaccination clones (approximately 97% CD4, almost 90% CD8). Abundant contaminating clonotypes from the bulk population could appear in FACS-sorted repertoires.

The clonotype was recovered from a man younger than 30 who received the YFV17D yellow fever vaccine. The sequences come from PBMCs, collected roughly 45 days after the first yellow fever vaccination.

CDR3 residues: CASSATATNTEAFF. DNA of the CDR3: TGTGCCAGCAGCGCCACAGCGACGAACACTGAAGCTTTCTTT. The chain links TRBV7-3 to TRBJ1-1; D not resolved. The CDR3 has 14 amino acids. Germline CDR1 reads SGHTA; CDR2 reads FQGTGA. Trimming removed 5 bases from V and 1 base from J, with 11 bases in between.